These 28 T cell receptor beta chains came from one sample sequenced in a study of OX40 agonist ivuxolimab in advanced cancers. The assay was immunoSEQ multiplex PCR, and TCRdb's table has in-frame clones only and misses some. The sample includes tens of thousands of clones, 75% to 95% of them seen just once. Sequenced material: CD4+ or CD8+ T cells sorted from blood, taken in a trial of the OX40 agonist ivuxolimab. These receptors came from an adult with an advanced solid tumor such as melanoma, head and neck, liver or kidney cancer.

The chain recombines TRBV25-1 with TRBJ1-3, with D unclear. The CDR3 runs 13 residues. CDR1 is MGHDK and CDR2 is SYGVNS in the germline V gene. V was clipped by 2 bases and J by 4 bases, with 6 bases between them. CDR3 loop: CASSEPGGNTIYF. The CDR3 DNA is TGTGCCAGCAGTGAACCCGGGGGAAACACCATATATTTT.

This clone was seen a few times. The chain employs TRBV4-2 and TRBJ2-3; 7 bases match TRBD2. With V trimmed by 0 bases and J by 4 bases, 7 bases remained unmatched. Germline V lookup: CDR1 LGHNA, CDR2 YNFKEQ. The CDR3 runs to 16 residues. The CDR3 loop reads CASSQDFLTSPDTQYF. CDR3 sequence (DNA): TGTGCCAGCAGCCAAGATTTTTTGACTAGCCCAGATACGCAGTATTTT.

The V call is TRBV10-3, the J call TRBJ2-7; TRBD2 aligns across 7 bases. V shed 4 bases and J 3 bases; nucleotides not matched to a gene: 3. Germline V gene sequence: CDR1 ENHRY, CDR2 SYGVKD. CDR3 length: 13 amino acids. This CDR3 is CAISAGGFYEQYF. Here the CDR3 DNA reads TGTGCCATCAGTGCGGGGGGATTCTACGAGCAGTACTTC.

The chain recombines TRBV19 with TRBJ2-2, with D possibly TRBD2 on 6 matching bases. Germline CDR1 is LNHDA and CDR2 is SQIVND (reference sequence). This CDR3 spans 17 amino acids. Trimming took 7 bases from V and 3 from J, leaving 21 bases between them. CDR3 amino acids: CASMLGLGGVDTGELFF. DNA for the CDR3: TGTGCCAGTATGTTAGGACTGGGGGGAGTTGACACCGGGGAGCTGTTTTTT.

This clone appeared a single time. The V and J genes are TRBV28 and TRBJ2-3, with 10 bases lining up with TRBD2. V shed 2 bases, J shed 7 bases, and the junction held 6 bases outside the gene matches. Germline V lookup: CDR1 MDHEN, CDR2 SYDVKM. The CDR3 contains 15 residues. CDR3 in amino acids: CASSLRGTSAHTQYF. The DNA for the CDR3 is TGTGCCAGCAGTTTAAGGGGGACTAGCGCACATACGCAGTATTTT.

The gene calls are TRBV19 and TRBJ2-5, with D possibly TRBD1 on 5 matching bases. Germline V gene sequence: CDR1 LNHDA, CDR2 SQIVND (reference sequence). The V end lost 5 bases, the J end lost 4 bases, and 11 bases lay between the germline ends. This CDR3 region has 13 residues. The CDR3 DNA sequence: TGTGCCAGTAGTTCAGGGTGGCGAGAGACCCAGTACTTC. Amino acids: CASSSGWRETQYF. Filled out from reference TRBV19 and TRBJ2-5, the complete variable domain reads DGGITQSPKYLFRKEGQNVTLSCEQNLNHDAMYWYRQDPGQGLRLIYYSQIVNDFQKGDIAEGYSVSREKKESFPLTVTSAQKNPTAFYLCASSSGWRETQYFGPGTRLLVL.

A word on this clone: An end of the junction does not agree with germline; a read error may underlie this. This chain joins TRBV10-3 and TRBJ1-1; D is perhaps TRBD1 (5 bases). From germline, CDR1 is ENHRY and CDR2 SYGVKD. The CDR3 runs to 13 residues. CDR3 nucleotides: TGTGCCATCAGTGAGTCGTTTACGGCCGGGGGATTGTTT. It is translated as CAISESFTAGGLF.

The chain is built from TRBV4-3 and TRBJ2-4, with a tentative D call TRBD1 (5 bases). The CDR3 extends over 14 amino acids. V was clipped by 1 base and J by 8 bases, with 12 bases between them. Germline V CDR1 and CDR2: LGHNA, YSLEER. DNA for the CDR3: TGCGCCAGCAGCCAAGCCCCGACAGTTGACATTCAGTACTTC. It is translated as CASSQAPTVDIQYF.

This clone was found a few times. The chain has TRBV6-6 and TRBJ2-2; TRBD1 matches 7 bases. The CDR3 runs 15 residues. The J segment lost 4 bases and the V segment lost 7 bases, leaving 9 bases of the junction unmatched. From germline, CDR1 is MNHNY and CDR2 SVGAGI (reference sequence). DNA for the CDR3: TGTGCCAGCACCTTAGACAGGGTTGGCACCGGGGAGCTGTTTTTT. Amino acids: CASTLDRVGTGELFF.

V usage is TRBV6-1 and J usage is TRBJ2-1, with unresolved D. The CDR3 extends over 15 amino acids. V lost 7 bases, J lost 2 bases, and 15 bases lay in between. Germline CDR1 and CDR2: MNHNS and SASEGT. CDR3 amino acids: CASTRLATTYNEQFF. CDR3 nucleotide sequence: TGTGCCAGCACCCGTCTCGCCACCACCTACAATGAGCAGTTCTTC.

The chain couples TRBV5-8 to TRBJ2-7; 8 nucleotides match TRBD1. The CDR3 runs 15 residues. In germline, CDR1 is SGHTS, CDR2 YDEGEE. The junction had 8 bases not matched to a gene; V was cut back by 4 bases and J by 2 bases. In DNA, the CDR3 is TGTGCCAGCAGCCGGTCCGGGACAGGCGCCTACGAGCAGTACTTC. Encoded protein: CASSRSGTGAYEQYF.

The rearrangement joins TRBV5-1 to TRBJ2-1, with 9 nucleotides matching TRBD1. Germline lookup yields CDR1 SGHRS and CDR2 YFSETQ. The trim removed 4 bases at V and 5 bases at J, leaving 7 bases unmatched. The CDR3 is 15 amino acids. In DNA form, the CDR3 reads TGCGCCAGCAGCCAGGGGACAGGGAGGAACAATGAGCAGTTCTTC. Encoded protein: CASSQGTGRNNEQFF. The full variable domain, rest sourced from reference TRBV5-1 and TRBJ2-1, is KAGVTQTPRYLIKTRGQQVTLSCSPISGHRSVSWYQQTPGQGLQFLFEYFSETQRNKGNFPGRFSGRQFSNSRSEMNVSTLELGDSALYLCASSQGTGRNNEQFFGPGTRLTVL.

This clone was counted a single time. The rearrangement links TRBV5-1 to TRBJ2-1; tentatively, D is TRBD1 (5 bases). Germline V lookup: CDR1 SGHRS, CDR2 YFSETQ. CDR3 length equals 18 residues. The V gene lost 0 bases and the J gene lost 0 bases, with 16 bases spanning the gap. In nucleotides, the CDR3 is TGCGCCAGCAGCTTGGAGTGGGGCATCCCTAGCTCCTACAATGAGCAGTTCTTC. This gives the protein CASSLEWGIPSSYNEQFF.

The chain is built from TRBV29-1 and TRBJ1-5, with 8 bases matching TRBD1. The CDR3 sequence is 13 residues long. Germline loops: CDR1 SQVTM, CDR2 ANQGSEA. The V gene end was trimmed by 6 bases and the J gene end by 6 bases; junction bases not matched to a gene: 7. The CDR3 region is CSVQGQGGQPQHF. The CDR3 DNA reads TGCAGCGTGCAAGGACAGGGCGGTCAGCCCCAGCATTTT.

This clone was seen a handful of times. The chain uses TRBV14 and TRBJ1-1; D perhaps matches TRBD1 (5 bases). Germline V lookup: CDR1 SGHDN, CDR2 FVKESK. Trimming cost V 4 bases and J 6 bases, with 18 bases left between them. This CDR3 has 15 residues. This CDR3 reads CASSPGRGVSAEAFF. In DNA form, the CDR3 reads TGTGCCAGCAGCCCCGGCCGGGGGGTGAGTGCTGAAGCTTTCTTT.

The chain joins TRBV19 to TRBJ2-7; 7 bases are a match to TRBD2. Germline loops: CDR1 LNHDA, CDR2 SQIVND (reference sequence). The V gene end was trimmed by 6 bases and the J gene end by 1 base; junction bases not matched to a gene: 6. CDR3 length equals 14 residues. CDR3 bases: TGTGCCAGTAGACGGGGGGTGGATTCCTACGAGCAGTACTTC. Protein sequence: CASRRGVDSYEQYF.

The chain is built from TRBV5-1 and TRBJ2-3; D tentatively fits TRBD1 or TRBD2 (7 bases each). The germline CDR1 and CDR2 sequences are SGHRS and YFSETQ. Trimming removed 0 bases from V and 6 bases from J, with 14 bases in between. This CDR3 spans 15 amino acids. The CDR3 loop is CASSLEGGGDDTQYF. In DNA form, the CDR3 reads TGCGCCAGCAGCTTGGAGGGAGGGGGCGACGATACGCAGTATTTT.

The rearrangement uses TRBV27 and TRBJ1-2; D remains unclear. The V end lost 5 bases, the J end lost 4 bases, and 11 bases lay between the germline ends. CDR1 MNHEY and CDR2 SMNVEV come from the germline V gene (reference sequence). The CDR3 is made up of 13 amino acids. The chain's CDR3 is CASSSGSLYGYTF. The CDR3 region has the DNA TGTGCCAGCAGTAGTGGGTCGCTCTATGGCTACACCTTC.

The V and J genes are TRBV9 and TRBJ2-2; tentatively, D is TRBD2 (5 bases). This CDR3 region has 15 residues. Germline V gene data show CDR1 as SGDLS and CDR2 as YYNGEE. Trimming took 4 bases from V and 4 from J, leaving 14 bases between them. The CDR3 coding sequence is TGTGCCAGCAGCCCGGGCCGCCGGGGCACCGGGGAGCTGTTTTTT. Its translation: CASSPGRRGTGELFF. Full variable domain (remainder filled in from reference TRBV9 and TRBJ2-2): DSGVTQTPKHLITATGQRVTLRCSPRSGDLSVYWYQQSLDQGLQFLIQYYNGEERAKGNILERFSAQQFPDLHSELNLSSLELGDSALYFCASSPGRRGTGELFFGEGSRLTVL.

The rearrangement uses TRBV19 and TRBJ2-2, with 14 bases identical to TRBD2. Trimming took 6 bases from V and 6 from J; bases not matched to a gene: 9. Germline V gives CDR1 LNHDA, CDR2 SQIVND (reference sequence). The CDR3 is 17 amino acids. In DNA, the CDR3 is TGTGCCAGTAGGCTCTCCGGGACTAGCGGGAGCCCCGGGGAGCTGTTTTTT. Encoded protein: CASRLSGTSGSPGELFF.

The chain is built from TRBV28 and TRBJ1-2, with unresolved D. CDR3 length: 13 residues. The V end was cut by 2 bases, the J end by 2 bases, with 6 bases between. Looked up from germline, CDR1 is MDHEN and CDR2 is SYDVKM. This CDR3 is CASSLDANYGYTF. The CDR3 nucleotides read TGTGCCAGCAGTTTAGACGCAAACTATGGCTACACCTTC.

This clone was counted a few times. The V gene is TRBV6-1, the J gene TRBJ1-5; 8 nucleotides align to TRBD1. Per germline, CDR1 MNHNS and CDR2 SASEGT. J was trimmed by 7 bases and V by 2 bases; bases with no gene match: 10. This CDR3 has 16 amino acids. The CDR3 DNA reads TGTGCCAGCAGTGAATATGCAGGGGGCGCATCACAGCCCCAGCATTTT. It translates to CASSEYAGGASQPQHF.

The chain carries TRBV19 and TRBJ1-4, with D unresolved. The CDR3 loop spans 14 amino acids. The germline V and J ends were trimmed by 1 base and 2 bases, with 5 bases remaining between them. Germline assignment: CDR1 LNHDA and CDR2 SQIVND (reference sequence). CDR3 sequence reads: CASSIGMTNEKLFF. Here the CDR3 DNA reads TGTGCCAGTAGTATAGGAATGACTAATGAAAAACTGTTTTTT.

V gene TRBV5-1 combines with J gene TRBJ2-7; 11 bases are a match to TRBD1. V trimming: 3 bases; J trimming: 4 bases; junction bases outside the gene matches: 6. The CDR3 has 15 amino acids. The germline V gene encodes CDR1 SGHRS and CDR2 YFSETQ. The CDR3 sequence: CASSSSGTGGYEQYF. The DNA of the CDR3 is TGCGCCAGCAGCTCGTCCGGGACAGGGGGTTACGAGCAGTACTTC.

The genes are TRBV5-1 and TRBJ2-3; 12 bases are a match to TRBD2. The CDR3 has 16 amino acids. Germline loops: CDR1 SGHRS, CDR2 YFSETQ. After removal of 3 bases from V and 4 bases from J, the junction contained 6 bases not matched to a gene. The CDR3 spells CASSSLTSGSSDTQYF. CDR3 nucleotide sequence: TGCGCCAGCAGCTCGCTGACTAGCGGGAGTTCAGATACGCAGTATTTT.

For this clone: Other DNA sequences in this sample translate to the same CDR3. This chain connects TRBV5-4 to TRBJ2-7; D possibly corresponds to TRBD1 (7 bases). Looked up from germline, CDR1 is SGHNT and CDR2 is YYREEE (reference sequence). V dropped 4 bases and J dropped 5 bases, with 22 bases sitting between them. The CDR3 is made up of 16 amino acids. CDR3 nucleotides: TGTGCCAGCAGCCCAACCGGGGGACAGCTCTTGAACGAGCAGTACTTC. Translated: CASSPTGGQLLNEQYF.

The CDR3 loop is CASSDRGRSMNTEAFF. CDR3 coding DNA: TGTGCCAGCAGCGACAGGGGGCGGTCGATGAACACTGAAGCTTTCTTT. This chain uses TRBV7-4 with TRBJ1-1; 10 bases agree with TRBD1. Germline CDR1 and CDR2: SGHVT and SQSDAQ. This CDR3 contains 16 residues. V shed 5 bases, J shed 0 bases, and the junction held 6 bases outside the gene matches.

The chain combines TRBV27 with TRBJ2-7, with 7 positions matching TRBD1. With 3 bases clipped from V and 0 bases from J, the junction kept 5 bases outside the gene matches. This CDR3 has 15 residues. Looked up from germline, CDR1 is MNHEY and CDR2 is SMNVEV (reference sequence). The CDR3 sequence is CASSFGTVSSYEQYF. CDR3 sequence (DNA): TGTGCCAGCAGTTTCGGGACAGTCAGCTCCTACGAGCAGTACTTC.